Detailed here is one T cell receptor (beta chain). The data were taken from a study of control samples from healthy donors and cancer patients. TCRdb keeps only in-frame clones here, not all; method: immunoSEQ multiplex PCR. The table includes around 110,000 clones, about 93% detected once. The receptor's source is a man aged 25-40 years in good health. Sequencing was carried out using blood.

CDR3 loop: CATSRGGEHSYEQYV. CDR3 DNA: TGTGCCACCAGCAGAGGGGGGGAACACTCCTACGAGCAGTACGTC. The chain carries TRBV15 and TRBJ2-7; TRBD2 might be the D (6 bases). Germline CDR1 is LNHNV and CDR2 is YYDKDF (reference sequence). With 1 base removed from V and 0 bases from J, the gap between germline ends came to 10 bases. This CDR3 comprises 15 residues.